The 20 T cell receptor beta chains below all came from one sample that was sequenced in a study of CD8 T cell repertoires and HIV-1 epitope variants. These receptors' antigens are unknown. The method was immunoSEQ multiplex PCR; TCRdb's version includes in-frame clones alone and lacks a portion of them. The repertoire holds 4,000 to 5,500 clones, with around three fifths as singletons. The sample taken for sequencing was cultured CD8+ T cells derived from PBMCs. These receptors originate from a male donor with HIV.

This chain links TRBV14 with TRBJ2-1; no firm D call. The CDR3 spans 16 residues. Per the germline V gene, CDR1 is SGHDN and CDR2 is FVKESK. Deletions cut 1 base from V and 0 bases from J, with 10 bases between. The DNA of the CDR3 is TGTGCCAGCAGCCAAGTGTCGCCCATCTCCTACAATGAGCAGTTCTTC. Translating it yields CASSQVSPISYNEQFF. The whole variable domain, remainder taken from reference TRBV14 and TRBJ2-1, is EAGVTQFPSHSVIEKGQTVTLRCDPISGHDNLYWYRRVMGKEIKFLLHFVKESKQDESGMPNNRFLAERTGGTYSTLKVQPAELEDSGVYFCASSQVSPISYNEQFFGPGTRLTVL.

The CDR3 spells CASSLLAPGSYNEQFF. The DNA for the CDR3 is TGTGCCAGCAGCTTATTAGCCCCCGGATCCTACAATGAGCAGTTCTTC. The chain uses TRBV7-3 and TRBJ2-1, with D uncertain. Per the germline V gene, CDR1 is SGHTA and CDR2 is FQGTGA. V lost 2 bases and J 1 base, leaving 12 bases between the germline ends. This CDR3 spans 16 amino acids.

V usage is TRBV27 and J usage is TRBJ2-7, with unresolved D. Trimming pared 5 bases from V and 2 bases from J, leaving 22 bases between. The CDR3 has 17 residues. Per germline, CDR1 MNHEY and CDR2 SMNVEV (reference sequence). The DNA of the CDR3 is TGTGCCAGCAGTCCTACCCCCGACCCAGTAGTAGCCTACGAGCAGTACTTC. Encoded protein: CASSPTPDPVVAYEQYF.

V gene TRBV27 combines with J gene TRBJ2-3; D is uncertain. Germline values: CDR1 MNHEY, CDR2 SMNVEV (reference sequence). The CDR3 has 17 residues. V was trimmed by 3 bases and J by 3 bases, leaving 19 bases between them. CDR3 in amino acids: CASSLWLPDSDTDTQYF. The CDR3 bases are TGTGCCAGCAGTTTGTGGCTTCCCGACTCGGATACAGATACGCAGTATTTT.

J is TRBJ2-7 and V is TRBV5-4; D gene uncertain. The CDR3 is 14 amino acids. Germline CDR1 and CDR2: SGHNT and YYREEE (reference sequence). V was trimmed by 0 bases and J by 2 bases, leaving 9 bases between them. The CDR3 reads CASSLEGGTYEQYF. CDR3 in DNA: TGTGCCAGCAGCTTGGAAGGTGGCACCTACGAGCAGTACTTC.

This clone was found a few times. The chain couples TRBV4-1 to TRBJ2-1; weak D call: TRBD1 (5 bases). CDR1 is MGHRA and CDR2 is YSYEKL in the germline V gene. The CDR3 length is 16 residues. The V end was cut by 0 bases, the J end by 4 bases, with 13 bases between. The CDR3 DNA is TGCGCCAGCAGCCAAGAGTATGGGGCAACATACAATGAGCAGTTCTTC. The encoded protein is CASSQEYGATYNEQFF.

This sequence joins TRBV28 and TRBJ2-2, with D perhaps matching TRBD2 (6 bases). This CDR3 spans 16 amino acids. Trimming removed 5 bases from V and 1 base from J, with 14 bases in between. In germline, CDR1 is MDHEN, CDR2 SYDVKM. DNA of the CDR3: TGTGCCAGCAGTCCAATGGACTACTTGAACACCGGGGAGCTGTTTTTT. It specifies CASSPMDYLNTGELFF.

The chain combines TRBV11-2 with TRBJ2-1, with TRBD2 matching over 7 bases. CDR1 and CDR2 (germline): SGHAT, FQNNGV. Trimming removed 6 bases from V and 4 bases from J; junction bases left unmatched: 9. The CDR3 consists of 15 residues. The CDR3 sequence: CASSPAASGYNEQFF. The CDR3 DNA reads as TGTGCCAGCAGTCCTGCGGCTAGCGGTTACAATGAGCAGTTCTTC.

The genes are TRBV5-6 and TRBJ2-7; 10 nucleotides align to TRBD1. The CDR3 length is 15 residues. V lost 3 bases, J lost 11 bases, and 14 bases stayed unmatched. Germline CDR1 reads SGHDT; CDR2 reads YYEEEE. CDR3 amino acids: CASSSGTGELVAEYF. The CDR3 DNA reads TGTGCCAGCAGCTCCGGGACAGGGGAACTAGTAGCCGAGTACTTC.

J is TRBJ2-5 and V is TRBV11-1; TRBD2 matches 8 bases. The germline gives CDR1 SGHAT, CDR2 FQDESV (reference sequence). J gave up 2 bases and V 5 bases, and 7 bases lay outside the gene matches. The CDR3 contains 15 residues. The DNA of the CDR3 is TGTGCCAGCAGCCCCGCCCCTAGCGGGCAAGAGACCCAGTACTTC. This translates into CASSPAPSGQETQYF.

The chain joins TRBV19 to TRBJ1-1; the match to TRBD1 covers 7 bases. V shed 6 bases, J shed 4 bases, and the junction held 8 bases outside the gene matches. Germline-derived CDR1 and CDR2 are LNHDA and SQIVND (reference sequence). There are 14 residues in the CDR3. The CDR3 region is CASRTGMGGTEAFF. The CDR3, as DNA: TGTGCCAGTAGGACAGGGATGGGGGGCACTGAAGCTTTCTTT.

V is TRBV10-1 and J is TRBJ1-4; D uncertain. V lost 3 bases, J lost 3 bases, and 8 bases lay in between. Germline V gene data show CDR1 as WNHNN and CDR2 as SYGVQD (reference sequence). The CDR3 runs to 14 residues. The CDR3 nucleotides read TGCGCCAGCAGTGATCCGGGAGCTAATGAAAAACTGTTTTTT. It encodes CASSDPGANEKLFF.

The rearrangement links TRBV28 to TRBJ2-7; 10 bases fit TRBD1. The J segment lost 5 bases and the V segment lost 5 bases, leaving 3 bases of the junction unmatched. This CDR3 spans 13 amino acids. The germline V gene has CDR1 MDHEN and CDR2 SYDVKM. The CDR3 bases are TGTGCCAGCAGTCGGACAGGGGGAGACGAGCAGTACTTC. Amino acids: CASSRTGGDEQYF.

This clone was observed a few times. V usage is TRBV5-8 and J usage is TRBJ2-7; 7 bases fit TRBD1. V dropped 0 bases and J dropped 0; count of bases not matched to a gene: 3. From germline, CDR1 is SGHTS and CDR2 YDEGEE. The CDR3 contains 15 residues. CDR3 loop: CASSLGDSDSYEQYF. CDR3 bases: TGTGCCAGCAGCTTGGGGGACAGTGACTCCTACGAGCAGTACTTC.

This clone was counted once. This rearrangement joins TRBV5-4 to TRBJ2-2; D gene ambiguous. This CDR3 is built from 12 residues. Between the trimmed V and J ends, which lost 0 bases and 6 bases, there was a span of 3 bases. Germline V gives CDR1 SGHNT, CDR2 YYREEE (reference sequence). The CDR3 bases are TGTGCCAGCAGCTTGGGGTCCGGGGAGCTGTTTTTT. Translating it yields CASSLGSGELFF.

V usage is TRBV28 and J usage is TRBJ2-7, with D unresolved. The V gene's germline CDR1 is MDHEN and CDR2 SYDVKM. V was clipped by 8 bases and J by 0 bases, with 14 bases between them. This CDR3 has 14 residues. CDR3 sequence: CASGSRWSSYEQYF. The CDR3 DNA reads TGTGCCAGCGGATCCCGATGGAGCTCCTACGAGCAGTACTTC.

This chain connects TRBV11-3 to TRBJ2-2; D not certain. V lost 0 bases and J 12 bases, leaving 11 bases between the germline ends. In germline, CDR1 is SGHNT, CDR2 YENEEA. The CDR3 consists of 13 residues. CDR3 loop: CASSLESSSKLFF. The CDR3 DNA is TGTGCCAGCAGCTTAGAATCAAGTTCCAAGCTGTTTTTT.

This clone occurred a few times. This chain links TRBV19 with TRBJ1-4; 7 bases fit TRBD1. The V segment lost 4 bases and the J segment 8 bases; nucleotides outside the gene matches: 16. This CDR3 spans 17 amino acids. Germline V CDR1 and CDR2: LNHDA, SQIVND (reference sequence). This CDR3 is CASSTQTDRTMREKLFF. CDR3 DNA: TGTGCCAGTAGTACACAAACGGACAGGACGATGCGGGAAAAACTGTTTTTT.

This clone was detected a few times. The V call is TRBV9, the J call TRBJ1-1; no definite D call. V gave up 0 bases and J gave up 8 bases, with 11 bases separating them. This CDR3 has 13 residues. CDR1 and CDR2 from the germline V gene are SGDLS and YYNGEE. As DNA, the CDR3 is TGTGCCAGCAGCGTAGGAGTGGACGCCGAAGCTTTCTTT. It yields the protein CASSVGVDAEAFF.

This clone was seen a handful of times. The V and J genes are TRBV11-2 and TRBJ2-7, with 7 nucleotides matching TRBD1. This CDR3 spans 14 amino acids. Looked up from germline, CDR1 is SGHAT and CDR2 is FQNNGV. Losses at the gene ends were 3 bases for V and 7 bases for J; bases not matched to a gene: 9. The CDR3: CASSLGQYLREQYF. The CDR3 coding sequence is TGTGCCAGCAGCTTGGGACAGTACCTTCGTGAGCAGTACTTC.